This passage covers 21 T cell receptor beta chains from one sample sequenced in a study of cytomegalovirus exposure and HLA in healthy donors. Only in-frame clones appear in the TCRdb table, and some are missing; sequencing was by immunoSEQ multiplex PCR. The table lists approximately 260,000 clones, around 87% of them singletons. The sequenced sample consisted of PBMCs. These TCRs come from a woman in her twenties or thirties in good health and CMV-seropositive.

The chain uses TRBV5-1 and TRBJ2-7; no definite D call. CDR1 and CDR2 (germline): SGHRS, YFSETQ. V lost 2 bases, J lost 0 bases, and 6 bases lay in between. The CDR3 is 13 residues long. CDR3 sequence: CASSFASSYEQYF. The CDR3 DNA reads as TGCGCCAGCAGCTTTGCTAGCTCCTACGAGCAGTACTTC.

V is TRBV11-3 and J is TRBJ2-7, with 7 bases matching TRBD1. V gave up 5 bases and J gave up 3 bases; unmatched junction bases: 7. The CDR3 covers 14 residues. Germline V gene lookup returns CDR1 SGHNT and CDR2 YENEEA. CDR3 DNA sequence: TGTGCCAGCAGCCACCGGGACAGAAGCTACGAGCAGTACTTC. Amino acids: CASSHRDRSYEQYF.

The gene calls are TRBV6-5 and TRBJ1-2; D is perhaps TRBD1 (6 bases). Germline V gives CDR1 MNHEY, CDR2 SVGAGI. The V gene lost 1 base and the J gene lost 2 bases, with 14 bases spanning the gap. The CDR3 extends over 16 amino acids. The CDR3 nucleotides are TGTGCCAGCAGTTACTTCTCACAGGGTTTCAACTATGGCTACACCTTC. It is translated as CASSYFSQGFNYGYTF.

This clone appeared once. The V call is TRBV5-6, the J call TRBJ1-5, with 12 bases identical to TRBD1. After removal of 3 bases from V and 0 bases from J, the junction contained 10 bases not matched to a gene. The CDR3 length is 19 residues. Germline CDR1 is SGHDT and CDR2 is YYEEEE. The CDR3 region is CASSSSRDRGRYSNQPQHF. CDR3 coding DNA: TGTGCCAGCAGCTCGTCCCGGGACAGGGGGCGGTATAGCAATCAGCCCCAGCATTTT.

This clone was seen a few times. The chain couples TRBV5-1 to TRBJ2-2; no clear D. Trimming took off 1 base at V and 11 bases at J, with 6 bases between the two ends. The CDR3 consists of 11 residues. From germline, CDR1 is SGHRS and CDR2 YFSETQ. CDR3: CASSLQAELFF. The DNA of the CDR3 is TGCGCCAGCAGCTTGCAGGCCGAGCTGTTTTTT. Full variable domain (missing parts from reference TRBV5-1 and TRBJ2-2): KAGVTQTPRYLIKTRGQQVTLSCSPISGHRSVSWYQQTPGQGLQFLFEYFSETQRNKGNFPGRFSGRQFSNSRSEMNVSTLELGDSALYLCASSLQAELFFGEGSRLTVL.

This chain joins TRBV19 and TRBJ2-1, with TRBD1 identical over 9 bases. Germline CDR1 LNHDA, CDR2 SQIVND (reference sequence). The CDR3 has 15 amino acids. V dropped 5 bases and J dropped 12; count of bases not matched to a gene: 14. CDR3 nucleotides: TGTGCCAGTAGTTCCCGGGACAGGGATTCAATTGTGCAGTTCTTC. This gives the protein CASSSRDRDSIVQFF.

The gene calls are TRBV6-6 and TRBJ1-1; D is unresolved. CDR1 and CDR2 (germline): MNHNY, SVGAGI (reference sequence). The CDR3 spans 11 residues. The V end lost 7 bases, the J end lost 8 bases, and 11 bases lay between the germline ends. Here the CDR3 reads CASKAGWEAFF. CDR3 nucleotide sequence: TGTGCCAGCAAGGCGGGATGGGAAGCTTTCTTT.

The chain has TRBV6-6 and TRBJ1-1; tentative D call: TRBD1 (5 bases). Germline V gene sequence: CDR1 MNHNY, CDR2 SVGAGI (reference sequence). There are 14 residues in the CDR3. Trimming pared 4 bases from V and 0 bases from J, leaving 9 bases between. In DNA, the CDR3 is TGTGCCAGCAGTTCCACAGGTATGAACACTGAAGCTTTCTTT. It specifies CASSSTGMNTEAFF.

V and J are TRBV4-1 and TRBJ1-1; weak D call: TRBD1 (5 bases). The CDR3 spans 15 residues. Per germline, CDR1 MGHRA and CDR2 YSYEKL. The germline V and J ends were trimmed by 8 bases and 0 bases, with 16 bases remaining between them. CDR3 nucleotide sequence: TGCGCCAGCGGGCCGAACAGGATCTTGAACACTGAAGCTTTCTTT. This translates into CASGPNRILNTEAFF.

This chain links TRBV5-1 with TRBJ2-5, with TRBD2 as a possible D gene (5 bases). CDR1 is SGHRS, CDR2 YFSETQ, per germline. The CDR3 consists of 17 residues. Trimming removed 0 bases from V and 2 bases from J, with 17 bases in between. DNA for the CDR3: TGCGCCAGCAGCTTGGGAGCTAGCTCCCCAACACAAGAGACCCAGTACTTC. Translated, it gives CASSLGASSPTQETQYF.

This sequence joins TRBV18 and TRBJ1-2; D is unclear. The CDR3 is made up of 14 amino acids. Trimming took off 4 bases at V and 4 bases at J, with 13 bases between the two ends. The germline V gene encodes CDR1 KGHSH and CDR2 LQKENI. The CDR3 sequence is CASSQSDGVYGYTF. In DNA form, the CDR3 reads TGTGCCAGCTCACAATCTGACGGGGTCTATGGCTACACCTTC.

The chain links TRBV6-5 to TRBJ2-7, with D possibly being TRBD1 (5 bases). V was trimmed by 4 bases and J by 2 bases, leaving 15 bases between them. The germline CDR1 and CDR2 sequences are MNHEY and SVGAGI. The CDR3 has 15 residues. The CDR3 nucleotides read TGTGCCAGCAGTTTTGGACACCAAGCACCCTACGAGCAGTACTTC. As protein: CASSFGHQAPYEQYF.

This clone came up many times. The rearrangement links TRBV25-1 to TRBJ1-2, with 7 bases that match TRBD1. This CDR3 has 14 amino acids. V lost 8 bases, J lost 5 bases, and 11 bases stayed unmatched. Germline CDR1 MGHDK, CDR2 SYGVNS. The CDR3 protein is CASASRGVGYGYTF. Written as DNA, the CDR3 is TGTGCCAGCGCTAGCAGGGGGGTAGGATATGGCTACACCTTC.

The chain uses TRBV19 and TRBJ1-1; 8 positions match TRBD1. Germline CDR1 LNHDA, CDR2 SQIVND (reference sequence). The CDR3 sequence is 10 residues long. The trim removed 6 bases at V and 10 bases at J, leaving 1 base unmatched. In DNA form, the CDR3 reads TGTGCCAGTAGCGGGACAGGAGCTTTCTTT. Amino acids: CASSGTGAFF.

The chain couples TRBV7-8 to TRBJ2-2, with 9 bases that match TRBD2. The junction had 5 bases not matched to a gene; V was cut back by 1 base and J by 5 bases. The CDR3 is 16 amino acids. Germline lookup yields CDR1 SGHVS and CDR2 FQNEAQ. This chain's CDR3 is CASSLGLAGVTGELFF. For the CDR3, the DNA is TGTGCCAGCAGCTTAGGGTTAGCGGGGGTAACCGGGGAGCTGTTTTTT.

V usage is TRBV6-5 and J usage is TRBJ2-5; D unresolved. Germline V gene lookup returns CDR1 MNHEY and CDR2 SVGAGI. Trimming stripped 2 bases from V and 2 bases from J, with 9 bases between. This CDR3 spans 14 amino acids. Written as DNA, the CDR3 is TGTGCCAGCAGTTACGGCGGCAGTCAAGAGACCCAGTACTTC. This sequence encodes CASSYGGSQETQYF.

The rearrangement uses TRBV11-2 and TRBJ2-1; maybe TRBD1 (6 bases). Germline V gives CDR1 SGHAT, CDR2 FQNNGV. The CDR3 consists of 15 residues. V lost 1 base and J lost 6, with 13 bases in between. The CDR3 DNA is TGTGCCAGCAGCTTAGGTGTCAGGGGTGGCAATGAGCAGTTCTTC. Amino acid sequence: CASSLGVRGGNEQFF.

The count of this clone is one. The chain combines TRBV27 with TRBJ2-1; 7 positions match TRBD1. V gave up 7 bases and J gave up 8 bases; unmatched junction bases: 8. CDR1 is MNHEY and CDR2 is SMNVEV in the germline V gene (reference sequence). This CDR3 spans 13 amino acids. CDR3 bases: TGTGCCAGCACTGGAGACAGGGTACATGAGCAGTTCTTC. This codes for CASTGDRVHEQFF.

The chain has TRBV11-2 and TRBJ2-7; 10 bases agree with TRBD2. The V segment lost 3 bases and the J segment 4 bases; nucleotides outside the gene matches: 12. The CDR3 contains 17 residues. Germline V gene lookup returns CDR1 SGHAT and CDR2 FQNNGV. The CDR3 region has the DNA TGTGCCAGCAGCTTCCTCAAGACTAGCGGGCTTGGATACGAGCAGTACTTC. It encodes CASSFLKTSGLGYEQYF.

The rearrangement uses TRBV7-2 and TRBJ2-7; 11 bases match TRBD1. This CDR3 is built from 14 residues. J was trimmed by 2 bases and V by 4 bases; bases with no gene match: 1. CDR1 and CDR2 from the germline V gene are SGHTA and FQGNSA. In DNA form, the CDR3 reads TGTGCCAGCAGCTCGGACAGGGGGCCCTACGAGCAGTACTTC. Protein product: CASSSDRGPYEQYF.

This chain joins TRBV7-6 and TRBJ1-2; 9 nucleotides match TRBD1. Germline V gene data show CDR1 as SGHVS and CDR2 as FNYEAQ. V shed 2 bases, J shed 2 bases, and the junction held 3 bases outside the gene matches. The CDR3 consists of 15 residues. CDR3 residues: CASSLTGTGNYGYTF. CDR3 coding DNA: TGTGCCAGCAGCTTAACCGGGACAGGGAACTATGGCTACACCTTC.